This section outlines one T cell receptor beta chain sequence together with its context. This sample was taken from a study of blood T cell repertoires in COVID-19. In the study overall: The samples span acute and convalescent COVID-19 from the United States, Italy and Spain. Nucleic acid was either cDNA or gDNA, and it came from T cells, B-cell-depleted T cells, or PBMCs.

Generated by immunoSEQ multiplex PCR, the TCRdb table keeps only in-frame clones and is missing some. Of 120,000 or so clones in the sample, roughly four fifths are singletons; the top ten hold roughly 12%. From germline, CDR1 is MGHRA and CDR2 YSYEKL. The CDR3 runs 14 residues. Trimming removed 6 bases from V and 1 base from J, with 13 bases in between. This clonotype was obtained from a human donor in a cohort sampled during active COVID-19. The chain carries TRBV4-1 and TRBJ2-7; possible D gene TRBD1, 5 bases. The sample taken for sequencing was peripheral blood. CDR3 loop: CASRVDSFSYEQYF. The CDR3 bases are TGCGCCAGCAGAGTCGACAGTTTTTCCTACGAGCAGTACTTC.